Included here is one T cell receptor (beta chain) sequence, with context. This record belongs to a study of OX40 agonist ivuxolimab in advanced cancers. Study as a whole: In three patients, partial responses were observed, one with hepatocellular carcinoma and two with cutaneous melanoma.

Clones were read by immunoSEQ multiplex PCR, and TCRdb kept only the in-frame ones, dropping some. Of fewer than 100,000 clones in the sample, under 90% were seen once. This TCR came from an adult with an advanced solid tumor such as melanoma, head and neck, liver or kidney cancer. This specimen consisted of CD4+ or CD8+ T cells sorted from blood, obtained in a trial of the OX40 agonist ivuxolimab.

The CDR3 DNA is TGTGCCAGCAGCTATGGCCGGGACCGGTTTCGCTCACCCCTCCACTTT. This codes for CASSYGRDRFRSPLHF. The chain combines TRBV27 with TRBJ1-6, with TRBD1 as a possible D gene (5 bases). This CDR3 region has 16 residues. V dropped 6 bases and J dropped 10 bases, with 22 bases sitting between them. The germline CDR1 and CDR2 sequences are MNHEY and SMNVEV (reference sequence).